This TCR beta chain was profiled in a study of blood T cell repertoires in COVID-19. Study-wide context: COVID-19 samples from acute and convalescent phases originated in the United States, Italy and Spain.

The repertoire was sequenced with immunoSEQ multiplex PCR; TCRdb's copy has only in-frame clones and lacks some. The repertoire holds some 200,000 clones, with around 83% as singletons. With 5 bases removed from V and 2 bases from J, the gap between germline ends came to 15 bases. CDR1 is SGHTA and CDR2 is FQGNSA in the germline V gene. The CDR3 is 15 amino acids. The chain is built from TRBV7-2 and TRBJ1-2; D is undetermined. The sequenced sample was peripheral blood. This receptor was identified in a woman aged 70-85 years with COVID-19, enrolled during active disease. The CDR3 coding sequence is TGTGCCAGCAGCCGGAATGGGGAGGTGAACTATGGCTACACCTTC. Translated: CASSRNGEVNYGYTF.